Each of the 8 T cell receptor beta chains below was sequenced from the same sample in a study of T cells in Graves' hyperthyroidism and ophthalmopathy. Amplification of TCR beta CDR3 regions used RNA as the template. First-round RT-PCR of the TCR CDR3 relied on the HTBI primer set. In TCRdb, the multiplex PCR reads were re-called with MiXCR into one record per CDR3 protein. The sample contains 300,000 to 400,000 distinct CDR3 sequences, about 20% of which appear only once. The sequenced sample was blood. The receptors originated from a woman between 45 and 60 years old with Graves' hyperthyroidism.

This clonotype was seen a few times. The chain employs TRBV7-2 and TRBJ2-3; D remains unclear. From germline, CDR1 is SGHTA and CDR2 FQGNSA. This CDR3 has 14 amino acids. Deletions cut 4 bases from V and 2 bases from J, with 10 bases between. CDR3 amino acids: CASSSGYVTDTQYF. In DNA, the CDR3 is TGTGCCAGCAGCTCTGGTTATGTCACAGATACGCAGTATTTT.

The J gene is TRBJ2-4, the V gene TRBV6-1; D is perhaps TRBD1 (5 bases). Germline CDR1 MNHNS, CDR2 SASEGT. The CDR3 has 14 residues. V dropped 4 bases and J dropped 3 bases, with 10 bases sitting between them. Here the CDR3 reads CASSAGFFKNIQYF. CDR3 bases: TGTGCCAGCAGTGCAGGGTTCTTCAAAAACATTCAGTACTTC.

Concerning this clonotype itself: A read error may account for a junction end that differs from germline. The chain employs TRBV6-1 and TRBJ2-2, with TRBD1 matching over 8 bases. This CDR3 is built from 17 residues. Germline CDR1 and CDR2: MNHNS and SASEGT. The CDR3 region has the DNA TGTTCCAGCAGAAGCTTCGGACAGGGTATTAGGAACGGGGAGCTGTTTTTT. Translation gives CSSRSFGQGIRNGELFF.

This clonotype occurred many times. The chain recombines TRBV7-8 with TRBJ1-2; possible D gene TRBD1, 5 bases. This CDR3 comprises 14 residues. V was shortened by 2 bases and J by 9 bases, with 16 bases between the two germline ends. The V gene's germline CDR1 is SGHVS and CDR2 FQNEAQ. The CDR3 DNA follows: TGTGCCAGCAGCTTACTCCGGGGGAAGGGAAGCTACACCTTC. It yields the protein CASSLLRGKGSYTF.

This clonotype was recorded a few times. The chain recombines TRBV9 with TRBJ2-7; 11 bases line up with TRBD2. The CDR3 runs to 15 residues. J gave up 3 bases and V 0 bases, and 2 bases lay outside the gene matches. CDR1 is SGDLS and CDR2 is YYNGEE in the germline V gene. In DNA form, the CDR3 reads TGTGCCAGCAGCGTAGGAACTAGCGGGAGCTACGAGCAGTACTTC. Residues: CASSVGTSGSYEQYF.

This clonotype was found many times. CDR3 region: CSARKAGLADQETQYF. CDR3 DNA: TGCAGTGCTAGAAAGGCGGGACTAGCGGACCAAGAGACCCAGTACTTC. The chain joins TRBV20-1 to TRBJ2-5, with 11 nucleotides matching TRBD2. The CDR3 is made up of 16 amino acids. The trim removed 2 bases at V and 0 bases at J, leaving 5 bases unmatched. The germline CDR1 and CDR2 sequences are DFQATT and SNEGSKA (reference sequence).

A few counts support this clonotype. Likely a read error: the CDR3 ends without its conserved phenylalanine or tryptophan. The chain couples TRBV20-1 to TRBJ1-1; D is unresolved. The length of the CDR3 is 12 residues. With 1 base removed from V and 5 bases from J, the gap between germline ends came to 8 bases. The germline gives CDR1 DFQATT, CDR2 SNEGSKA (reference sequence). CDR3 sequence (DNA): TGCAGTGCTAGAGCTGCAATAACTGAAGCTTTCCTT. Its translation is CSARAAITEAFL.

There are a few counts of this clonotype. The V gene is TRBV9, the J gene TRBJ2-7; D uncertain. V was pared by 0 bases and J by 1 base, with 11 bases between. The CDR3 loop spans 15 amino acids. The germline gives CDR1 SGDLS, CDR2 YYNGEE. This chain's CDR3 is CASSVATDASYEQYF. CDR3 bases: TGTGCCAGCAGCGTAGCTACGGACGCGTCCTACGAGCAGTACTTC.